Presented here are 16 T cell receptor beta chains from one specimen sequenced in a study of cytomegalovirus exposure and HLA in healthy donors. Both 60 Vbeta primers and 13 Jbeta primers went into the PCR. Method: immunoSEQ multiplex PCR; TCRdb's copy keeps in-frame clones and lacks some. The sample has approximately 160,000 clones, around 85% seen once; the top ten hold roughly 1.9%. Material for sequencing was PBMCs. These receptors all come from a human donor in good health.

This clone was picked up one time. The CDR3 coding sequence is TGTGCCAGCAGCTTAAGCCGGGGTGCTTCACGGGAAAAACTGTTTTTT. Its protein product is CASSLSRGASREKLFF. This rearrangement joins TRBV7-9 to TRBJ1-4; no firm D call. Deletions cut 2 bases from V and 8 bases from J, with 18 bases between. This CDR3 comprises 16 residues. Germline V gene data show CDR1 as SEHNR and CDR2 as FQNEAQ (reference sequence).

The CDR3 spells CASSAGLAGGETQYF. In nucleotides, the CDR3 is TGTGCCAGCAGCGCCGGACTAGCGGGGGGAGAGACCCAGTACTTC. V gene TRBV9 combines with J gene TRBJ2-5, with 14 bases matching TRBD2. Germline CDR1 SGDLS, CDR2 YYNGEE. The ends lost 3 bases at V and 4 bases at J; junction bases unmatched: 2. The length of the CDR3 is 15 residues.

The chain is built from TRBV4-2 and TRBJ1-3, with D unclear. CDR1 and CDR2 (germline): LGHNA, YNFKEQ. V shed 1 base and J shed 0 bases, with 4 bases lying between them. This CDR3 region has 14 residues. The CDR3 spells CASSQAGSGNTIYF. The CDR3 DNA sequence: TGTGCCAGCAGCCAAGCGGGCTCTGGAAACACCATATATTTT.

The V call is TRBV27, the J call TRBJ1-1, with TRBD1 matching 10 bases. V shed 6 bases, J shed 4 bases, and the junction held 5 bases outside the gene matches. This CDR3 is 14 amino acids long. Germline CDR1 MNHEY, CDR2 SMNVEV (reference sequence). CDR3 sequence reads: CASSLGTGVTEAFF. DNA of the CDR3: TGTGCCAGCAGCCTCGGGACAGGGGTCACTGAAGCTTTCTTT.

This chain connects TRBV7-8 to TRBJ1-5; no reliable D call. Per the germline V gene, CDR1 is SGHVS and CDR2 is FQNEAQ. The CDR3 extends over 13 amino acids. Deletions cut 1 base from V and 5 bases from J, with 6 bases between. The chain's CDR3 is CASSLDRDQPQHF. The CDR3 region has the DNA TGTGCCAGCAGCTTAGACAGAGATCAGCCCCAGCATTTT. The variable domain in full, with the rest retrieved from reference TRBV7-8 and TRBJ1-5, is GAGVSQSPRYKVAKRGQDVALRCDPISGHVSLFWYQQALGQGPEFLTYFQNEAQLDKSGLPSDRFFAERPEGSVSTLKIQRTQQEDSAVYLCASSLDRDQPQHFGDGTRLSIL.

The chain joins TRBV11-2 to TRBJ1-1; no clear D gene. The CDR3 extends over 14 amino acids. Germline V lookup: CDR1 SGHAT, CDR2 FQNNGV. V dropped 3 bases and J dropped 1 base, with 9 bases sitting between them. This CDR3 reads CASSFTRQNTEAFF. The CDR3 DNA is TGTGCCAGCAGCTTTACCCGACAGAACACTGAAGCTTTCTTT.

V is TRBV18 and J is TRBJ1-6; perhaps TRBD1 as D (5 bases). V was pared by 2 bases and J by 6 bases, with 8 bases between. Germline assignment: CDR1 KGHSH and CDR2 LQKENI. The CDR3 sequence is 14 residues long. DNA of the CDR3: TGTGCCAGCTCACCAACTCAGGGTAATTCACCCCTCCACTTT. Protein product: CASSPTQGNSPLHF.

This chain uses TRBV5-1 with TRBJ1-2; TRBD1 agrees at 7 bases. The ends lost 0 bases at V and 4 bases at J; junction bases unmatched: 9. From germline, CDR1 is SGHRS and CDR2 YFSETQ. The CDR3 has 16 residues. The CDR3 DNA sequence: TGCGCCAGCAGCTTGGTTACAGGGGCGAGGGCCTATGGCTACACCTTC. Protein product: CASSLVTGARAYGYTF. Drawing the rest from reference TRBV5-1 and TRBJ1-2, the complete variable domain is KAGVTQTPRYLIKTRGQQVTLSCSPISGHRSVSWYQQTPGQGLQFLFEYFSETQRNKGNFPGRFSGRQFSNSRSEMNVSTLELGDSALYLCASSLVTGARAYGYTFGSGTRLTVV.

The chain recombines TRBV7-9 with TRBJ2-5; 7 nucleotides line up with TRBD2. Germline trimming cut 5 bases from V and 5 bases from J; bases unmatched to any gene: 11. There are 15 residues in the CDR3. Germline lookup yields CDR1 SEHNR and CDR2 FQNEAQ (reference sequence). The CDR3 DNA reads as TGTGCCAGCAGCCCGGCCCCGGTGGGAGGGGAGACCCAGTACTTC. It translates to CASSPAPVGGETQYF.

This clone was counted a few times. The V call is TRBV10-1, the J call TRBJ2-7; D is perhaps TRBD2 (5 bases). The CDR3 is 13 residues long. Trimming stripped 9 bases from V and 3 bases from J, with 15 bases between. Germline V gene data show CDR1 as WNHNN and CDR2 as SYGVQD (reference sequence). This CDR3 reads CASAAGPLYEQYF. The CDR3 bases are TGCGCCAGTGCCGCGGGCCCCCTCTACGAGCAGTACTTC.

V gene TRBV6-5 combines with J gene TRBJ2-4, with 10 bases lining up with TRBD2. V lost 0 bases to trimming and J lost 8 bases; unmatched junction nucleotides: 4. Per the germline V gene, CDR1 is MNHEY and CDR2 is SVGAGI. This CDR3 contains 15 residues. CDR3 DNA sequence: TGTGCCAGCAGTTACTCACTAGCGGGGAGGGACATTCAGTACTTC. It is translated as CASSYSLAGRDIQYF.

The rearrangement joins TRBV2 to TRBJ1-1; no firm D call. CDR3 length: 14 residues. Germline V lookup: CDR1 SNHLY, CDR2 FYNNEI. The V end lost 4 bases, the J end lost 5 bases, and 14 bases lay between the germline ends. In DNA, the CDR3 is TGTGCCAGCAGTGGAACTTACCTGAGGACTGAAGCTTTCTTT. It is translated as CASSGTYLRTEAFF.

This chain uses TRBV19 with TRBJ2-7; D uncertain. The CDR3 contains 15 residues. Germline lookup yields CDR1 LNHDA and CDR2 SQIVND (reference sequence). V lost 0 bases, J lost 5 bases, and 14 bases lay in between. Written as DNA, the CDR3 is TGTGCCAGTAGTATAGATCTGGTAGCAGTAAACGAGCAGTACTTC. Translation: CASSIDLVAVNEQYF.

This clone turned up a few times. The chain has TRBV9 and TRBJ1-2, with D tentatively TRBD1 (5 bases). V was pared by 1 base and J by 3 bases, with 10 bases between. Per the germline V gene, CDR1 is SGDLS and CDR2 is YYNGEE. The CDR3 has 14 amino acids. The CDR3 DNA is TGTGCCAGCAGCGTATTTGGAGGGGACTATGGCTACACCTTC. Protein: CASSVFGGDYGYTF.

The V gene is TRBV27, the J gene TRBJ1-6; D ambiguous. The CDR3 contains 14 residues. V was trimmed by 5 bases and J by 10 bases, leaving 15 bases between them. CDR1 is MNHEY and CDR2 is SMNVEV in the germline V gene (reference sequence). For the CDR3, the DNA is TGTGCCAGCAGTACCGACGACAATCACTCACCCCTCCACTTT. Its translation: CASSTDDNHSPLHF.

The gene calls are TRBV4-1 and TRBJ1-1; D might be TRBD1 (5 bases). CDR1 MGHRA and CDR2 YSYEKL come from the germline V gene. Trimming took off 0 bases at V and 7 bases at J, with 18 bases between the two ends. CDR3 size: 16 residues. CDR3 loop: CASSQDRAGQDGEAFF. CDR3 in DNA: TGCGCCAGCAGCCAAGATCGGGCAGGGCAGGACGGTGAAGCTTTCTTT.